This TCR beta chain came from a study of blood T cell repertoires in COVID-19. About the research overall: Samples of COVID-19 (acute and convalescent) were obtained from the United States, Italy and Spain.

V trimming: 4 bases; J trimming: 2 bases; junction bases outside the gene matches: 6. From germline, CDR1 is MNHEY and CDR2 SMNVEV (reference sequence). The CDR3 consists of 16 residues. Participants' reported clinical history set cohort assignment. All recovered Cohort 3 donors got two negative PCRs, got clearance, or saw symptom resolution. In the source study's methods: Scientists estimated how many nucleated cells there were by amplifying reference gene primers. Using immunoSEQ multiplex PCR, the repertoire was profiled, and TCRdb retains in-frame clones only, with some absent. The V and J calls and clone size were taken over from that table, and D and trimming were inferred from the DNA. The sample yields roughly 200,000 clones, about 90% seen once.

The receptor was derived from a man younger than 45 who had recovered from COVID-19. This chain connects TRBV27 to TRBJ2-3; 10 nucleotides align to TRBD2. The specimen sequenced was PBMCs or T cells enriched from blood (not recorded which). CDR3 coding DNA: TGTGCCAGCAGTTCTGGACTAGCGGCATACACAGATACGCAGTATTTT. Its translation: CASSSGLAAYTDTQYF.